The clone carrying this TCR beta chain was recorded a few times. Its matching antigen is unknown. The study recruited healthy Caucasian donors from Russia who were aged roughly 6 to 90. The data stem from a study of blood T cells in healthy people across ages. Overall study findings and caveats: PBMCs were not sorted, which prevented a conclusive comparison of naive versus antigen-experienced cells.

The use of a sample-barcoded 5' primer and a J-beta primer mix characterized a second PCR of about 7 to 12 cycles. TCRdb itself ran the 5' RACE reads through MiXCR, one entry per CDR3 protein. The sample carries some 1.6 million distinct CDR3 sequences, almost 35% recorded once. Between the trimmed V and J ends, which lost 2 bases and 0 bases, there was a span of 10 bases. The germline V gene has CDR1 MNHNY and CDR2 SVGAGI (reference sequence). The CDR3 covers 15 residues. The receptor was derived from a woman in her 30s in good health. The chain uses TRBV6-6 and TRBJ1-1; D might be TRBD1 (6 bases). Sequencing was performed on blood. The CDR3 nucleotides read TGTGCCAGCAGTTACGAGGGGGTACTGAACACTGAAGCTTTCTTT. Amino acid sequence: CASSYEGVLNTEAFF.